This TCR beta chain was documented in a study of identical twins. Overall study results and limits: Cord blood's abundant beta clonotypes had fewer insertions, unlike memory repertoires.

In TCRdb, the 5' RACE reads were re-called with MiXCR into one record per CDR3 protein. The repertoire holds some 320,000 distinct CDR3 sequences, with approximately 13% as singletons. Healthy Caucasians alone served as donors. CDR3 length equals 17 residues. The germline V and J ends were trimmed by 5 bases and 6 bases, with 24 bases remaining between them. Germline CDR1 is SGHVS and CDR2 is FQNEAQ. There are a few counts of this clonotype. Its antigen is unidentified. Another study also made use of these data, one on yellow fever vaccine responses in identical twins. In that study: Twins' vaccine T cell response reportedly gave the appearance of partial convergence and partial personalization.

This TCR derives from a woman aged 18-30 years in good health. Sequencing was done on a sample of CD8+ T cells sorted from blood. This sequence joins TRBV7-8 and TRBJ2-3, with D unclear. DNA of the CDR3: TGTGCCAGCAGCCAGACCTGGGGTTCAAACTCCATGGATACGCAGTATTTT. Its translation is CASSQTWGSNSMDTQYF.